This TCR beta chain is drawn from a study of CD8 T cells in ankylosing spondylitis. Germline assignment: CDR1 SGHRS and CDR2 YFSETQ. Trimming removed 4 bases from V and 4 bases from J; junction bases left unmatched: 10. This CDR3 comprises 15 residues. TCRdb used MiXCR to reprocess the 5' RACE reads, holding one entry per CDR3 protein. The sample carries some 200,000 distinct CDR3 sequences, around 13% recorded once. Study results and caveats: Clones linked with disease were CD8+ and fairly uncommon in the peripheral blood.

This clonotype was seen many times. Its antigen is not identified. This TCR derives from a male donor with ankylosing spondylitis or in good health (not recorded which). The source material was blood, either unsorted or a sorted T cell fraction (not recorded which). The rearrangement joins TRBV5-1 to TRBJ2-7; 8 bases are shared with TRBD1. CDR3 in amino acids: CASSASGTGLYEQYF. DNA for the CDR3: TGCGCCAGCAGCGCCTCCGGGACAGGATTGTACGAGCAGTACTTC. The full variable domain, with the rest looked up from reference TRBV5-1 and TRBJ2-7, is KAGVTQTPRYLIKTRGQQVTLSCSPISGHRSVSWYQQTPGQGLQFLFEYFSETQRNKGNFPGRFSGRQFSNSRSEMNVSTLELGDSALYLCASSASGTGLYEQYFGPGTRLTVT.